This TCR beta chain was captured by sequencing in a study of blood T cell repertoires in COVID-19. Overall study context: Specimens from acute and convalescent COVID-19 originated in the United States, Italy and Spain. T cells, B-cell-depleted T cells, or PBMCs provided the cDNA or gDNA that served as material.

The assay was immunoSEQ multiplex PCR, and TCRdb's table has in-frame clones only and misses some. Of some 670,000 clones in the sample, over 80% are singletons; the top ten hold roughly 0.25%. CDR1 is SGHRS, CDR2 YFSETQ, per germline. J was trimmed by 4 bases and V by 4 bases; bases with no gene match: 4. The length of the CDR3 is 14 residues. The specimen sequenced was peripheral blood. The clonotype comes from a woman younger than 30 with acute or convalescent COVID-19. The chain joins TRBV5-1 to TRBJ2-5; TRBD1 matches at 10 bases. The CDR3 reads CASSQTGGRETQYF. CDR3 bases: TGCGCCAGCAGCCAGACAGGGGGCCGAGAGACCCAGTACTTC.